This TCR beta chain was identified in a study of T-cell memory formation after mild COVID-19. TCRdb analysed the 5' RACE reads with MiXCR anew, one entry per CDR3 protein. The sample lists 400,000 to 500,000 distinct CDR3 sequences, roughly 24% seen once, with 8.5% to 9% in the top ten. This clonotype has just a few counts. Germline-derived CDR1 and CDR2 are MDHEN and SYDVKM. V was cut by 3 bases and J by 5 bases, with 11 bases left in between. The CDR3 covers 14 residues. The receptor was derived from an adult woman who had mild COVID-19 (a few samples of this study predate the infection). Cell type and time point are not known. The material sequenced was PBMCs or a T cell subset sorted from them (not recorded which). V gene TRBV28 combines with J gene TRBJ1-5; D gene ambiguous. The CDR3 DNA is TGTGCCAGCAGTTTTCGGGGTCGTCATCAGCCCCAGCATTTT. Protein product: CASSFRGRHQPQHF. Combining the CDR3 with reference TRBV28 and TRBJ1-5 gives the whole variable domain DVKVTQSSRYLVKRTGEKVFLECVQDMDHENMFWYRQDPGLGLRLIYFSYDVKMKEKGDIPEGYSVSREKKERFSLILESASTNQTSMYLCASSFRGRHQPQHFGDGTRLSIL.